The clone carrying this TCR beta chain was seen just once. Antigen unknown. Original data processing: For the immunoSEQ data, sequences were junction-only without quality scores, so filtering differed. TCRdb keeps only in-frame clones here, not all; method: immunoSEQ multiplex PCR. The V and J calls and clone size come from that table; D and trimming were worked out from the DNA. The table includes some 580,000 clones, nearly 98% detected once. The sample originates from a study of shared clonotypes between healthy human individuals. Overall study findings and caveats: The donor pool, a small one, limited the genetic and exposure-history diversity represented. Generally, naive subsets came out with larger estimated richness than memory subsets.

Terminally differentiated effector memory CD45RA+ cells were left out of the naive CD8 fraction, which was CD45RO-negative and positively selected for CCR7. All donors qualified as healthy HIV-negative adults and had experienced no recent acute infections or vaccinations. This TCR was recovered from a man between 25 and 39 years old in good health. Sequenced: naive CD8+ T cells sorted from blood.

CDR3 coding DNA: TGTGCCAGCAGTTACTCGGGAGGGGCGCCCCAGCATTTT. This codes for CASSYSGGAPQHF. The chain combines TRBV6-5 with TRBJ1-5; D is perhaps TRBD1 (5 bases). The CDR3 is made up of 13 amino acids. The germline V gene encodes CDR1 MNHEY and CDR2 SVGAGI. With 0 bases removed from V and 9 bases from J, the gap between germline ends came to 9 bases.